This T cell receptor (beta chain) was observed in a study of blood T cell repertoires in COVID-19. Study at large: COVID-19 samples, acute and convalescent, were from the United States, Italy and Spain. The analysed material was cDNA or gDNA that came from T cells, B-cell-depleted T cells, or PBMCs.

This CDR3 contains 15 residues. Germline V gene data show CDR1 as MNHEY and CDR2 as SMNVEV (reference sequence). The trim removed 2 bases at V and 11 bases at J, leaving 10 bases unmatched. In the study's own analysis: Estimation of nucleated cell counts was performed using reference gene primer amplification. The method was immunoSEQ multiplex PCR; TCRdb's version includes in-frame clones alone and lacks a portion of them. The D gene and trimming were derived from the DNA, and the V and J assignments and clone size from that table. This sample yields around 180,000 clones, of which over 65% are seen a single time; 2.5% to 3.5% belongs to the top ten.

The V call is TRBV27, the J call TRBJ2-3, with TRBD2 identical over 10 bases. The sequence was obtained from a woman of 80 years or more with acute or convalescent COVID-19. The source material was peripheral blood. CDR3 coding DNA: TGTGCCAGCAGTTTAGGGAGCGGGAGGGCCGCGGGGCAGTATTTT. Amino acid sequence: CASSLGSGRAAGQYF.